The 9 T cell receptor beta chains in this list originate from one sample, sequenced in a study of T cells after yellow fever vaccination. TCRdb ran MiXCR on the 5' RACE reads and lists one entry per CDR3 protein. Here the sample spans 300,000 to 450,000 distinct CDR3 sequences, 8% to 9.5% being singletons. The input for sequencing was PBMCs, taken roughly 46 days after the first yellow fever vaccination. These receptors originate from a man in his late teens or twenties who received the YFV17D yellow fever vaccine.

The table lists this clonotype with many counts. The V gene is TRBV30, the J gene TRBJ2-5; either TRBD1 or TRBD2 may supply D (6 bases each). Germline V gives CDR1 GTSNPN, CDR2 SVGIG (reference sequence). V shed 4 bases and J shed 1 base, with 13 bases lying between them. There are 14 residues in the CDR3. CDR3 in amino acids: CAWNQGGSQETQYF. In nucleotides, the CDR3 is TGTGCCTGGAACCAAGGGGGGTCCCAAGAGACCCAGTACTTC.

This clonotype was seen only a few times. The chain joins TRBV5-1 to TRBJ1-2; 8 nucleotides match TRBD1. The CDR3 spans 15 residues. Trimming removed 0 bases from V and 3 bases from J; junction bases left unmatched: 4. The germline V gene encodes CDR1 SGHRS and CDR2 YFSETQ. CDR3 region: CASSLAPGQDYGYTF. In nucleotides, the CDR3 is TGCGCCAGCAGCTTGGCCCCGGGACAGGACTATGGCTACACCTTC.

CDR3 DNA: TGTGCCAGCTCGTGCGGACGGGTGGAGCAGTACGTC. Protein: CASSCGRVEQYV. V gene TRBV18 combines with J gene TRBJ2-7; D is undetermined. The CDR3 consists of 12 residues. CDR1 and CDR2 from the germline V gene are KGHSH and LQKENI. The ends were cut back, 6 bases at V and 7 bases at J, with 13 bases in the middle.

The table lists this clonotype with a few counts. The chain combines TRBV28 with TRBJ1-5; 10 bases map to TRBD1. The V gene's germline CDR1 is MDHEN and CDR2 SYDVKM. The V segment lost 6 bases and the J segment 0 bases; nucleotides outside the gene matches: 5. The CDR3 spans 16 residues. For the CDR3, the DNA is TGTGCCAGCAGGGGGACAGGGGATAGTAGCAATCAGCCCCAGCATTTT. Encoded protein: CASRGTGDSSNQPQHF.

The sample holds a few counts of this clonotype. The chain links TRBV25-1 to TRBJ1-5; 9 positions match TRBD1. V dropped 5 bases and J dropped 12; count of bases not matched to a gene: 5. This CDR3 is 12 amino acids long. Germline CDR1 is MGHDK and CDR2 is SYGVNS. CDR3 sequence: CASSPTGGYQHF. In DNA, the CDR3 is TGTGCCAGCAGTCCGACAGGGGGGTACCAGCATTTT.

Many counts were recorded for this clonotype. The rearrangement joins TRBV2 to TRBJ1-5; no clear D. Germline-derived CDR1 and CDR2 are SNHLY and FYNNEI. The germline V and J ends were trimmed by 5 bases and 6 bases, with 11 bases remaining between them. The CDR3 is 13 amino acids. The CDR3 nucleotides are TGTGCCAGCAGTCCCCTTGAGCGTCAGCCCCAGCATTTT. Its protein product is CASSPLERQPQHF.

This clonotype was detected only a few times. The rearrangement links TRBV4-3 to TRBJ2-7; the D is unclear. This CDR3 contains 13 residues. Trimming stripped 0 bases from V and 2 bases from J, with 5 bases between. Germline V gives CDR1 LGHNA, CDR2 YSLEER. Here the CDR3 DNA reads TGCGCCAGCAGCCAAGAAGAGGCCTACGAGCAGTACTTC. Residues: CASSQEEAYEQYF.

This clonotype was counted between two and nine times. The chain carries TRBV12-3 or TRBV12-4 and TRBJ1-5, with D tentatively TRBD1 (6 bases). The CDR3 has 14 residues. Trimming took off 2 bases at V and 5 bases at J, with 10 bases between the two ends. The CDR3 bases are TGTGCCAGCAGTTTAACACAGGGTGATCAGCCCCAGCATTTT. It encodes CASSLTQGDQPQHF.

This clonotype was recorded once. The chain couples TRBV12-3 or TRBV12-4 to TRBJ1-4, with TRBD1 identical over 11 bases. V lost 11 bases and J lost 2; bases outside the gene matches: 16. This CDR3 has 18 amino acids. CDR3 region: CALSGGQGAARTNEKLFF. CDR3 nucleotides: TGTGCCCTCAGTGGCGGACAGGGGGCAGCAAGGACTAATGAAAAACTGTTTTTT.